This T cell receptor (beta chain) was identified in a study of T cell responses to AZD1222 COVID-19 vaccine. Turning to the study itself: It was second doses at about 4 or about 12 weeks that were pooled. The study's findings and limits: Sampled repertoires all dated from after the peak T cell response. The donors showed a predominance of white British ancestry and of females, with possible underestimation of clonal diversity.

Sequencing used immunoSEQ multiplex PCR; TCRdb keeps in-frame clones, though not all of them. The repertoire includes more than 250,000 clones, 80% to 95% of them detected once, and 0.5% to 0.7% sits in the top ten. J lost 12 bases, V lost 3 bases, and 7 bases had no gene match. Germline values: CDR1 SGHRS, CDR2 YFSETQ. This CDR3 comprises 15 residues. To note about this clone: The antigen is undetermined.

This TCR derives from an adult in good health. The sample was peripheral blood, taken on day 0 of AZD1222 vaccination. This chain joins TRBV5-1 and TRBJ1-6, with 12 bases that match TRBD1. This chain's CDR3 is CASSWDRGLEGPLHF. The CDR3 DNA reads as TGCGCCAGCAGCTGGGACAGGGGGCTTGAGGGACCCCTCCACTTT.